In this sample, the clone carrying this T cell receptor (beta chain) turned up many times. Its antigen remains unidentified. TCR beta cDNA was made from around 520 ng total RNA with a constant-region primer. Employing slightly modified ARM-PCR, three nested multiplex PCR rounds were run, and these gave rise to the TCR beta libraries. Rounds one and two of PCR, each of roughly 10 cycles, were primed with TRBV1-TRBV30 forward primers and a C-beta reverse primer. Each CDR3 protein is one row after TCRdb ran MiXCR on the multiplex PCR reads. The sample contains around 100,000 distinct CDR3 sequences, around two thirds of which appear only once. The source of the sample is a study of tumor-infiltrating lymphocytes in primary liver carcinoma. Study-wide results and caveats: Overlap between tumor regions exceeded overlap of tumor with adjacent tissue or blood.

V shed 5 bases and J shed 0 bases, with 13 bases lying between them. The length of the CDR3 is 14 residues. Per the germline V gene, CDR1 is SQVTM and CDR2 is ANQGSEA. Investigators took RNA and DNA out together from roughly 21-30 mg of unsorted bulk tissue. This receptor was obtained from a woman in her fifties or sixties with primary liver carcinoma and hepatitis B virus infection. Input material: liver tumor tissue from sampling region 2. Stated subset: tumor region T2, inferior pole. The chain recombines TRBV29-1 with TRBJ1-1; D is possibly TRBD1 (5 bases). The CDR3 region is CSVMTVAMNTEAFF. The CDR3 bases are TGCAGCGTTATGACAGTAGCGATGAACACTGAAGCTTTCTTT.